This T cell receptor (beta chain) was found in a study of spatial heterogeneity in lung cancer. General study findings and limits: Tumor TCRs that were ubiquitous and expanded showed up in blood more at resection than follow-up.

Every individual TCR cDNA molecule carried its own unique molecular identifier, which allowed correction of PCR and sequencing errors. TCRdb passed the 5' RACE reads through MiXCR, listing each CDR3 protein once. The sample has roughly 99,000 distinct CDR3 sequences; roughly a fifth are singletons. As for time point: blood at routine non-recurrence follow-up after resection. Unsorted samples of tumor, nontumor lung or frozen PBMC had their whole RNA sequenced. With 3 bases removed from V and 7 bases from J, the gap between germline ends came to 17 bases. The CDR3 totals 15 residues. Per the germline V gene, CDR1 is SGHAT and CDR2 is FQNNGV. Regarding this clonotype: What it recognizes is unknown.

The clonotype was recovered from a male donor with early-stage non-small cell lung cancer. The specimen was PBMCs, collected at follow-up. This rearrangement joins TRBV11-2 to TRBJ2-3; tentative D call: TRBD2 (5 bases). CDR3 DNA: TGTGCCAGCAGCTTGATGCCGGGCGCGGGTTATACGCAGTATTTT. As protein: CASSLMPGAGYTQYF.